The 19 T cell receptor beta chains given below trace back to one sample, sequenced in a study of CD8 T cells in ankylosing spondylitis. Study-level results: Apparently characteristic of ankylosing spondylitis blood was a TCR beta motif (eight highly homologous variants).

TCRdb itself ran the 5' RACE reads through MiXCR, one entry per CDR3 protein. The sample records hundreds of thousands of distinct CDR3 sequences, roughly 12% being singletons. Antigen specificity for these receptors is unknown. Sequencing was carried out using blood, either unsorted or a sorted T cell fraction (not recorded which). The receptors were sampled from a male donor with ankylosing spondylitis.

The gene calls are TRBV20-1 and TRBJ1-1, with D uncertain. This CDR3 is built from 14 residues. Per germline, CDR1 DFQATT and CDR2 SNEGSKA (reference sequence). V was cut by 1 base and J by 3 bases, with 12 bases left in between. CDR3 DNA: TGCAGTGCTAGAGGGGCCCGATGGGACACTGAAGCTTTCTTT. This translates into CSARGARWDTEAFF.

The chain recombines TRBV20-1 with TRBJ2-3; perhaps TRBD2 as D (5 bases). The V and J ends lost 6 bases and 6 bases respectively, with 19 bases between them. This CDR3 spans 14 amino acids. Per the germline V gene, CDR1 is DFQATT and CDR2 is SNEGSKA (reference sequence). In DNA form, the CDR3 reads TGCAGTGCCAACAATCTAGTCCGAGGGGATACGCAGTATTTT. Its translation is CSANNLVRGDTQYF.

There are many counts of this clonotype. The V and J genes are TRBV20-1 and TRBJ2-1; the match to TRBD2 covers 11 bases. Germline CDR1 DFQATT, CDR2 SNEGSKA (reference sequence). Trimming took 6 bases from V and 4 from J; bases not matched to a gene: 11. The CDR3 runs 16 residues. The CDR3 nucleotides are TGCAGTGCAACCTTCCTGACTAGCGGGAAATACAATGAGCAGTTCTTC. Its translation: CSATFLTSGKYNEQFF.

V and J are TRBV4-2 and TRBJ2-3; 10 bases map to TRBD1. The CDR3 extends over 16 amino acids. Germline CDR1 is LGHNA and CDR2 is YNFKEQ. Trimming removed 6 bases from V and 0 bases from J; junction bases left unmatched: 6. This CDR3 is CASRRQGAQSTDTQYF. The CDR3 DNA reads TGTGCCAGCAGGCGACAGGGGGCGCAGAGCACAGATACGCAGTATTTT.

There are a few counts of this clonotype. The CDR3 loop is CASSERVAGDTQYF. The CDR3 DNA follows: TGTGCCAGCAGTGAACGGGTAGCGGGTGATACGCAGTATTTT. The genes are TRBV25-1 and TRBJ2-3; 7 nucleotides match TRBD2. The junction had 5 bases not matched to a gene; V was cut back by 2 bases and J by 6 bases. The CDR3 consists of 14 residues. CDR1 and CDR2 from the germline V gene are MGHDK and SYGVNS.

CDR3 sequence reads: CSVEVVRREYF. As DNA, the CDR3 is TGCAGCGTTGAGGTAGTCCGAAGGGAGTACTTC. The J gene is TRBJ2-7, the V gene TRBV29-1, with D uncertain. V dropped 3 bases and J dropped 11 bases, with 14 bases sitting between them. Germline V gene sequence: CDR1 SQVTM, CDR2 ANQGSEA. The CDR3 covers 11 residues.

This chain's CDR3 is CASSVRTSAYNEQFF. The CDR3 bases are TGTGCCAGTAGTGTAAGGACTAGCGCCTACAATGAGCAGTTCTTC. The chain carries TRBV19 and TRBJ2-1, with 9 bases lining up with TRBD2. CDR3 length: 15 amino acids. Per germline, CDR1 LNHDA and CDR2 SQIVND (reference sequence). J gave up 2 bases and V 5 bases, and 4 bases lay outside the gene matches.

The chain carries TRBV20-1 and TRBJ1-4; 8 bases are a match to TRBD1. Germline CDR1 DFQATT, CDR2 SNEGSKA (reference sequence). The CDR3 has 13 amino acids. Losses at the gene ends were 4 bases for V and 8 bases for J; bases not matched to a gene: 6. The CDR3 is CSATGQGPEKLFF. Written as DNA, the CDR3 is TGCAGTGCTACCGGACAGGGACCGGAAAAACTGTTTTTT.

There are a few counts of this clonotype. The rearrangement joins TRBV7-9 to TRBJ2-3; TRBD2 agrees at 8 bases. Germline trimming cut 3 bases from V and 0 bases from J; bases unmatched to any gene: 2. Looked up from germline, CDR1 is SEHNR and CDR2 is FQNEAQ (reference sequence). This CDR3 has 15 residues. CDR3 coding DNA: TGTGCCAGCAGCTTCACGGGGGGGAGCACAGATACGCAGTATTTT. Its translation is CASSFTGGSTDTQYF.

This clonotype was seen only a few times. The chain links TRBV29-1 to TRBJ2-1; TRBD2 matches at 7 bases. From germline, CDR1 is SQVTM and CDR2 ANQGSEA. V lost 2 bases to trimming and J lost 9 bases; unmatched junction nucleotides: 10. CDR3 length: 14 amino acids. The chain's CDR3 is CSVETGGGTGEQFF. The CDR3 DNA sequence: TGCAGCGTTGAAACGGGAGGCGGGACGGGTGAGCAGTTCTTC.

The CDR3 loop reads CASSLASGRSYNEQFF. The CDR3 DNA sequence: TGCGCCAGCAGCTTGGCCAGCGGGAGGTCCTACAATGAGCAGTTCTTC. The chain links TRBV5-1 to TRBJ2-1, with 9 bases that match TRBD2. V lost 0 bases and J lost 1; bases outside the gene matches: 2. This CDR3 contains 16 residues. In germline, CDR1 is SGHRS, CDR2 YFSETQ.

This clonotype occurred many times. J is TRBJ1-2 and V is TRBV29-1; 7 bases align to TRBD1. J was trimmed by 8 bases and V by 6 bases; bases with no gene match: 18. Per the germline V gene, CDR1 is SQVTM and CDR2 is ANQGSEA. The length of the CDR3 is 15 residues. The CDR3 region has the DNA TGCAGCGTCGTACGGGACAGCGGCCGTTTGGGCGGCTACACCTTC. Translated: CSVVRDSGRLGGYTF.

The DNA of the CDR3 is TGCGCCAGCAGAACGGAAGGGTACGAGCAGTACTTC. Its translation: CASRTEGYEQYF. The chain recombines TRBV5-1 with TRBJ2-7; D remains unclear. The V gene lost 5 bases and the J gene lost 4 bases, with 10 bases spanning the gap. This CDR3 region has 12 residues. Germline-derived CDR1 and CDR2 are SGHRS and YFSETQ.

The rearrangement links TRBV6-1 to TRBJ2-7; D gene ambiguous. The V gene's germline CDR1 is MNHNS and CDR2 SASEGT. The germline V and J ends were trimmed by 6 bases and 3 bases, with 15 bases remaining between them. This CDR3 is built from 14 residues. CDR3 nucleotides: TGTGCCAGCAGCCCAAACCTCATATTCTACGAGCAGTACTTC. This encodes CASSPNLIFYEQYF.

The chain links TRBV5-1 to TRBJ2-5; D not certain. Germline CDR1 is SGHRS and CDR2 is YFSETQ. Trimming took off 4 bases at V and 5 bases at J, with 12 bases between the two ends. This CDR3 contains 13 residues. CDR3 nucleotides: TGCGCCAGCAGCCCAAGCTATACCGAGACCCAGTACTTC. Protein sequence: CASSPSYTETQYF. The variable domain in full, with the rest retrieved from reference TRBV5-1 and TRBJ2-5, is KAGVTQTPRYLIKTRGQQVTLSCSPISGHRSVSWYQQTPGQGLQFLFEYFSETQRNKGNFPGRFSGRQFSNSRSEMNVSTLELGDSALYLCASSPSYTETQYFGPGTRLLVL.

In its sample, this clonotype was seen a few times. The chain recombines TRBV20-1 with TRBJ2-3, with 8 bases that match TRBD1. Germline-derived CDR1 and CDR2 are DFQATT and SNEGSKA (reference sequence). The V gene end was trimmed by 6 bases and the J gene end by 6 bases; junction bases not matched to a gene: 5. CDR3 length: 12 amino acids. The CDR3 protein is CSANQGADTQYF. For the CDR3, the DNA is TGCAGTGCCAACCAGGGGGCGGATACGCAGTATTTT.

The chain uses TRBV5-1 and TRBJ2-7, with D possibly TRBD1 on 6 matching bases. V gave up 0 bases and J gave up 0 bases, with 13 bases separating them. CDR1 is SGHRS and CDR2 is YFSETQ in the germline V gene. The CDR3 has 16 amino acids. The CDR3, as DNA: TGCGCCAGCAGCTTGGCCGGGACACAAATCTCCTACGAGCAGTACTTC. Translated: CASSLAGTQISYEQYF.

The rearrangement links TRBV6-2 or TRBV6-3 to TRBJ2-3, with a tentative D call TRBD1 (5 bases). The V and J ends lost 7 bases and 2 bases respectively, with 10 bases between them. The CDR3 has 13 amino acids. In germline, CDR1 is MNHEY, CDR2 SVGEGT. The CDR3 DNA reads TGTGCCAGCATTAGACAGCACACAGATACGCAGTATTTT. This translates into CASIRQHTDTQYF.

The chain links TRBV20-1 to TRBJ1-5; D call uncertain. Germline CDR1 reads DFQATT; CDR2 reads SNEGSKA (reference sequence). V dropped 2 bases and J dropped 4 bases, with 12 bases sitting between them. The length of the CDR3 is 14 residues. CDR3 loop: CSARFSASNQPQHF. Written as DNA, the CDR3 is TGCAGTGCTAGATTTAGCGCCTCAAATCAGCCCCAGCATTTT.